What follows describes a single TCR beta chain. No antigen is known for it. Per-base qualities were not stored, and no clone one base away is much larger. The source of the sample is a study of OX40 agonist ivuxolimab in advanced cancers. Turning to the overall study: Ivuxolimab, which targeted the costimulatory receptor OX40 (CD134), was an agonistic, fully human IgG2 monoclonal antibody. Three dose-escalation patients achieved partial responses, one with hepatocellular carcinoma and two with cutaneous melanoma. Among the approximately 54 dose-escalation patients, roughly 20 had hepatocellular carcinoma, roughly 15 melanoma, 9 renal cell carcinoma and 9 head and neck cancer. The paper covers the monotherapy dose-escalation part of the phase I ivuxolimab trial, which included N ≈ 57 patients. In the dose-escalation cohort, approximately 83% of patients were male, and the mean age was around 60 years with a range of roughly 23 to 79. The purpose of peripheral TCRbeta sequencing was to test whether ivuxolimab changed TCR sequence diversity and led to clonal T-cell expansion. Intravenous ivuxolimab was administered to patients every 2 weeks at six dose levels: 0.01, 0.1, 0.3, 1.5, 3 and 10 mg/kg. Patients were allowed to have had prior anti-PD-1, anti-PD-L1 or anti-CTLA-4 therapy, and approximately 40% of the dose-escalation patients had been treated with checkpoint inhibitors. Overall results and qualifications from the work: At doses from 0.1 to 3.0 mg/kg, clonal expansion was seen in both CD4+ and CD8+ blood T cells between baseline and week 6. In the 0.1-3.0 mg/kg groups, partial responders were among the patients with the lowest normalized peripheral clonal expansion, particularly in CD8+ T cells. Low levels of normalized T-cell clonal expansion were also seen in some patients who did not respond. Which antigens the clonally expanded peripheral T cells were specific for was not determined. After ivuxolimab, CD8+ T cells had more expanded clones than CD4+ T cells on average.

Patients with a history of autoimmune disease or receiving systemic immunosuppression were excluded from the trial. Peripheral blood for TCR sequencing was collected from all dose cohorts at baseline, on cycle 4 day 1, and on cycle 7 day 1. The samples were drawn from a first-in-human, open-label, multicenter phase I dose-escalation trial of ivuxolimab. The trial enrolled adults with locally advanced or metastatic head and neck squamous cell, hepatocellular, melanoma or renal cell carcinoma. CD4+ and CD8+ T cells were sorted separately from peripheral blood before TCR sequencing. Genomic DNA was extracted from sorted cells for sequencing of the TCRbeta CDR3 region. The immunoSEQ Assay was used for sequencing of TCRbeta CDR3 regions. The source is immuneACCESS, and TCRdb retained only in-frame sequences with V and J called. Part of the clones is not carried over; for the studies checked, unresolved V genes explain less than half of this, and the remainder is unexplained. This sample lists 26,000 or so clones; approximately 83% were detected once. Approximately 15% of the sample lies in the top ten.

The sequences come from CD4+ or CD8+ T cells sorted from blood, collected in a trial of the OX40 agonist ivuxolimab. The clonotype comes from an adult with an advanced solid tumor such as melanoma, head and neck, liver or kidney cancer.

The sequenced DNA: TGTGCCAGCAGCTTAGGGTGGGGGCCAGGTGGCTACACCTTC. This yields the protein CASSLGWGPGGYTF. The chain is assembled from TRBV11-2 and TRBJ1-2, with TRBD1 tentatively as D gene (6 bases match). Its CDR3 holds 14 amino acids, cysteine through phenylalanine. CDR3 DNA is the only sequence kept; it has 42 bases, read in frame from the first base. V is cut by 1 base and J by 7 bases, and the space between the germline ends is 13 bases. The germline V gene specifies SGHAT as CDR1 and FQNNGV as CDR2.